One and the same sample provided the 18 T cell receptor beta chains below, sequenced in a study of shared clonotypes between healthy human individuals. Here immunoSEQ multiplex PCR was the method, and the copy in TCRdb shows in-frame clones only, minus some. The sample lists 900,000 to 1,200,000 clones; 70% to 80% were seen once. What was sequenced was memory CD4+ T cells from PBMCs. As for subset: CD45RA-negative fraction. The receptors shown here come from a man aged 18-30 years in good health. Some clones in this sample may be carry-over from other donors' samples.

This clone was observed a single time. The chain combines TRBV27 with TRBJ1-2, with TRBD1 matching 7 bases. CDR1 is MNHEY, CDR2 SMNVEV, per germline (reference sequence). J lost 4 bases, V lost 5 bases, and 7 bases had no gene match. This CDR3 has 14 amino acids. CDR3: CASSPRQGRYGYTF. The CDR3 coding sequence is TGTGCCAGCAGTCCTCGACAGGGTCGCTATGGCTACACCTTC.

The rearrangement joins TRBV28 to TRBJ1-1; D is uncertain. The ends were cut back, 2 bases at V and 11 bases at J, with 12 bases in the middle. CDR1 and CDR2 from the germline V gene are MDHEN and SYDVKM. The CDR3 extends over 12 amino acids. The CDR3, as DNA: TGTGCCAGCAGTTTACGTGCAGGCGGGGCTTTCTTT. It yields the protein CASSLRAGGAFF.

This chain connects TRBV5-1 to TRBJ2-5, with 7 nucleotides matching TRBD1. V shed 7 bases and J 0 bases; nucleotides not matched to a gene: 3. This CDR3 has 13 amino acids. CDR1 and CDR2 from the germline V gene are SGHRS and YFSETQ. The chain's CDR3 is CASSRGNQETQYF. CDR3 nucleotides: TGCGCCAGCTCCAGGGGGAACCAAGAGACCCAGTACTTC.

The J gene is TRBJ1-1, the V gene TRBV5-4; no reliable D call. With 4 bases removed from V and 1 base from J, the gap between germline ends came to 11 bases. The CDR3 loop spans 14 amino acids. The germline V gene encodes CDR1 SGHNT and CDR2 YYREEE (reference sequence). The DNA of the CDR3 is TGTGCCAGCAGCCTCCCTACACAGAACACTGAAGCTTTCTTT. This encodes CASSLPTQNTEAFF.

The rearrangement uses TRBV18 and TRBJ1-4, with D possibly TRBD1 on 6 matching bases. This CDR3 has 13 residues. V gave up 6 bases and J gave up 8 bases, with 13 bases separating them. CDR1 and CDR2 (germline): KGHSH, LQKENI. DNA of the CDR3: TGTGCCAGCTCCCCAGGGGTGCGCGAAAAACTGTTTTTT. This translates into CASSPGVREKLFF.

The gene calls are TRBV6-6 and TRBJ2-5; perhaps TRBD2 as D (5 bases). The V gene lost 4 bases and the J gene lost 4 bases, with 7 bases spanning the gap. Germline CDR1 MNHNY, CDR2 SVGAGI (reference sequence). The CDR3 loop spans 12 amino acids. The DNA for the CDR3 is TGTGCCAGCAGTTCTGGGAGAGAGACCCAGTACTTC. It codes for CASSSGRETQYF.

V is TRBV5-6 and J is TRBJ1-3; TRBD1 might be the D (6 bases). Germline V gene lookup returns CDR1 SGHDT and CDR2 YYEEEE. The CDR3 contains 17 residues. V gave up 0 bases and J gave up 2 bases, with 15 bases separating them. In nucleotides, the CDR3 is TGTGCCAGCAGCTTGGTGCGACACCGGGGGCCTGGAAACACCATATATTTT. Translating it yields CASSLVRHRGPGNTIYF.

Regarding this clone: This same CDR3 is encoded by further DNA sequences in the sample. The gene calls are TRBV5-4 and TRBJ2-7; 7 bases fit TRBD2. The junction had 1 base not matched to a gene; V was cut back by 0 bases and J by 1 base. CDR1 is SGHNT and CDR2 is YYREEE in the germline V gene (reference sequence). CDR3 length: 14 residues. CDR3 sequence: CASSLVGGSYEQYF. CDR3 in DNA: TGTGCCAGCAGCTTGGTCGGGGGGTCCTACGAGCAGTACTTC. Supplemented by reference TRBV5-4 and TRBJ2-7, the full variable domain reads ETGVTQSPTHLIKTRGQQVTLRCSSQSGHNTVSWYQQALGQGPQFIFQYYREEENGRGNFPPRFSGLQFPNYSSELNVNALELDDSALYLCASSLVGGSYEQYFGPGTRLTVT.

As regards this clone: This may arise from a read error, as a much more abundant clone is one base away. The chain employs TRBV30 and TRBJ1-1; D unresolved. Germline CDR1 and CDR2: GTSNPN and SVGIG (reference sequence). The CDR3 is made up of 13 amino acids. V was cut by 4 bases and J by 6 bases, with 15 bases left in between. CDR3: CAWMEFSWPEAFF. The DNA for the CDR3 is TGTGCCTGGATGGAATTTTCTTGGCCTGAAGCTTTCTTT.

This clone was seen ten or more times. This chain uses TRBV7-2 with TRBJ2-1; D perhaps matches TRBD1 (6 bases). Germline-derived CDR1 and CDR2 are SGHTA and FQGNSA. V was trimmed by 6 bases and J by 0 bases, leaving 9 bases between them. CDR3 size: 14 residues. CDR3 region: CASRGAGSYNEQFF. CDR3 coding DNA: TGTGCCAGCAGGGGGGCCGGCTCCTACAATGAGCAGTTCTTC.

The J gene is TRBJ2-1, the V gene TRBV19; the match to TRBD2 covers 13 bases. The CDR3 spans 14 residues. With 6 bases clipped from V and 10 bases from J, the junction kept 6 bases outside the gene matches. Germline values: CDR1 LNHDA, CDR2 SQIVND (reference sequence). CDR3 sequence (DNA): TGTGCCAGTAGCCTACTAGCGGGAGGGGAGGAGCAGTTCTTC. Translating gives CASSLLAGGEEQFF. The full variable domain, its missing parts supplied by reference TRBV19 and TRBJ2-1, is DGGITQSPKYLFRKEGQNVTLSCEQNLNHDAMYWYRQDPGQGLRLIYYSQIVNDFQKGDIAEGYSVSREKKESFPLTVTSAQKNPTAFYLCASSLLAGGEEQFFGPGTRLTVL.

This clone has a count of ten or more. V and J are TRBV30 and TRBJ1-1; no clear D. Between the trimmed V and J ends, which lost 4 bases and 4 bases, there was a span of 13 bases. Germline CDR1 and CDR2: GTSNPN and SVGIG (reference sequence). This CDR3 contains 13 residues. The DNA for the CDR3 is TGTGCCTGGATTTCAAGGCGTTCCACTGAAGCTTTCTTT. Its translation: CAWISRRSTEAFF.

DNA of the CDR3: TGTGCCAGCAGCTCCAGGGAGGGGACTAATGAAAAACTGTTTTTT. It yields the protein CASSSREGTNEKLFF. The chain carries TRBV7-9 and TRBJ1-4, with a tentative D call TRBD1 (5 bases). The CDR3 sequence is 15 residues long. The ends were cut back, 4 bases at V and 2 bases at J, with 11 bases in the middle. Germline-derived CDR1 and CDR2 are SEHNR and FQNEAQ (reference sequence).

This clone was counted ten times or more. Distinct nucleotide sequences in the sample also encode this CDR3. The CDR3 DNA is TGTGCCAGCAGCACACAAAGCGGGACGGGCAGCTCCTACGAGCAGTACTTC. It specifies CASSTQSGTGSSYEQYF. The chain couples TRBV7-8 to TRBJ2-7, with 7 bases lining up with TRBD2. The J segment lost 0 bases and the V segment lost 5 bases, leaving 13 bases of the junction unmatched. Per the germline V gene, CDR1 is SGHVS and CDR2 is FQNEAQ. There are 17 residues in the CDR3.

On this clone itself: Since a far larger clone is one base different, this is likely a read error. The chain couples TRBV7-9 to TRBJ2-3; TRBD2 matches at 10 bases. The V gene's germline CDR1 is SEHNR and CDR2 FQNEAQ (reference sequence). The CDR3 is made up of 15 amino acids. Trimming removed 5 bases from V and 1 base from J; junction bases left unmatched: 3. CDR3 nucleotides: TGTGCCAGCAGCGCCGGGACTAGCGGCACAGATACGCAGTATTTT. Amino acid sequence: CASSAGTSGTDTQYF.

The chain has TRBV5-1 and TRBJ2-7; maybe TRBD2 (5 bases). The CDR3 is 14 residues long. V was shortened by 2 bases and J by 6 bases, with 15 bases between the two germline ends. CDR1 is SGHRS and CDR2 is YFSETQ in the germline V gene. The CDR3 DNA is TGCGCCAGCAGCTTAAACAGCGGTCTTCTCGAGCAGTACTTC. Protein: CASSLNSGLLEQYF.

The count of this clone is one. The chain recombines TRBV29-1 with TRBJ2-7, with D possibly matching TRBD2 (6 bases). CDR1 SQVTM and CDR2 ANQGSEA come from the germline V gene. Trimming removed 7 bases from V and 7 bases from J, with 20 bases in between. The CDR3 spans 13 residues. CDR3 DNA: TGCAGCGCCGGTGTGGGAGCCGGGGGAGAGCAGTACTTC. It specifies CSAGVGAGGEQYF.

This clone has at least ten counts. The chain employs TRBV7-3 and TRBJ2-1, with D tentatively TRBD2 (6 bases). This CDR3 comprises 13 residues. The V end was cut by 8 bases, the J end by 9 bases, with 17 bases between. Looked up from germline, CDR1 is SGHTA and CDR2 is FQGTGA. CDR3 sequence: CASGGTPNSEQFF. CDR3 nucleotide sequence: TGTGCCAGCGGCGGGACGCCTAATTCTGAGCAGTTCTTC.